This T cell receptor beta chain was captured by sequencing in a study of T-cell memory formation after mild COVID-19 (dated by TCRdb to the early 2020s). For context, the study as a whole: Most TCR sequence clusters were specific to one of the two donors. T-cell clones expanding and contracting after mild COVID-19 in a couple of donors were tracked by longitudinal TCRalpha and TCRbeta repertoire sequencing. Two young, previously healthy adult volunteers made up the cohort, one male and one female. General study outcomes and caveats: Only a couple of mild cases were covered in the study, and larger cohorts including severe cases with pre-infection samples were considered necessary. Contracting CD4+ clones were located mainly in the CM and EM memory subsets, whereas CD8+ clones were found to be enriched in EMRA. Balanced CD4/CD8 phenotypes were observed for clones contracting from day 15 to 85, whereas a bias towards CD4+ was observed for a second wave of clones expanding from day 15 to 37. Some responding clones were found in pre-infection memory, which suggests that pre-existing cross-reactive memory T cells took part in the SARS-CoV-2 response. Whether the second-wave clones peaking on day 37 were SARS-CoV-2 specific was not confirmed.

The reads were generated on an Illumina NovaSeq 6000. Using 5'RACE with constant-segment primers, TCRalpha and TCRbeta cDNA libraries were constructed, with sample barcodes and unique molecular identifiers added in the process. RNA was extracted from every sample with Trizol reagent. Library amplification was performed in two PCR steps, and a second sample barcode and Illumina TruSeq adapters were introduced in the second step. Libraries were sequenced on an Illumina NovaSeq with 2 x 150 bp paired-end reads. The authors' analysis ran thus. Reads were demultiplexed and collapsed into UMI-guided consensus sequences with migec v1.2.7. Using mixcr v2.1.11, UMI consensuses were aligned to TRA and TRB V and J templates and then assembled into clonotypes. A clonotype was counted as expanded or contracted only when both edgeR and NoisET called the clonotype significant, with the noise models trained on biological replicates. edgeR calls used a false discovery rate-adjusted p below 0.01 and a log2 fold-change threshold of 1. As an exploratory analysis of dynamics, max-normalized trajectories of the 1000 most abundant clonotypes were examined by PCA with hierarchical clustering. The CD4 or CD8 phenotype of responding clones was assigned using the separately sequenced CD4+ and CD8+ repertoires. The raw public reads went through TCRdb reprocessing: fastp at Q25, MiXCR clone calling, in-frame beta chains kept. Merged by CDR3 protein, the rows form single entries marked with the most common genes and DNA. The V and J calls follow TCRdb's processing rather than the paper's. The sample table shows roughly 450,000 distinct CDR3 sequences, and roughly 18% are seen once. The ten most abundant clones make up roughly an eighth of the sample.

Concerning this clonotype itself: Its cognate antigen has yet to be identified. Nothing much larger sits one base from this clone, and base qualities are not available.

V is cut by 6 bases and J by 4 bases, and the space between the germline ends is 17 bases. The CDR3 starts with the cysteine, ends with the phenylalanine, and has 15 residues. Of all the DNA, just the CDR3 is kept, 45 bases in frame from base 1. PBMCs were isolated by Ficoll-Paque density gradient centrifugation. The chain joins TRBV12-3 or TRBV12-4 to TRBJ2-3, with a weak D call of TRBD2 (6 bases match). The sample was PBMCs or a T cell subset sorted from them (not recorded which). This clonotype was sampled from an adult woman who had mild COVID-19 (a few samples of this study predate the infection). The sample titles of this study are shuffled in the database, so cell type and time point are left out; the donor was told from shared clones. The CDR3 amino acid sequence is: CASRGLTKVPDTQYF. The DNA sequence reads TGTGCCAGCAGGGGACTTACGAAGGTCCCAGATACGCAGTATTTT.